This passage covers 29 T cell receptor beta chains from one sample sequenced in a study of blood T cell repertoires in COVID-19. Produced via immunoSEQ multiplex PCR; TCRdb's table is partial and in-frame only. In the table there are 100,000 to 110,000 clones, about 90% of which are singletons. Sequencing was carried out using peripheral blood. These TCRs come from a man between 25 and 39 years old in a cohort sampled during active COVID-19.

The chain uses TRBV19 and TRBJ2-1; D might be TRBD2 (7 bases). The germline V gene encodes CDR1 LNHDA and CDR2 SQIVND (reference sequence). V dropped 7 bases and J dropped 6 bases, with 25 bases sitting between them. The CDR3 runs 17 residues. As DNA, the CDR3 is TGTGCCAGTACCCCGTGGGGGAGGGGGGGGAAGGGCAATGAGCAGTTCTTC. Encoded protein: CASTPWGRGGKGNEQFF.

The chain has TRBV2 and TRBJ1-6, with D possibly being TRBD1 (5 bases). CDR3 length: 15 residues. The germline V gene encodes CDR1 SNHLY and CDR2 FYNNEI. The V and J ends lost 3 bases and 4 bases respectively, with 10 bases between them. As DNA, the CDR3 is TGTGCCAGCAGTGACAGGGTGCATTATAATTCACCCCTCCACTTT. This sequence encodes CASSDRVHYNSPLHF.

The V gene is TRBV6-5, the J gene TRBJ1-2, with a possible D match to TRBD1 (6 bases). The CDR3 is made up of 15 amino acids. Germline V CDR1 and CDR2: MNHEY, SVGAGI. The ends were cut back, 2 bases at V and 7 bases at J, with 17 bases in the middle. CDR3 in amino acids: CASSYPPRQGCGYTF. Here the CDR3 DNA reads TGTGCCAGCAGTTACCCCCCCAGGCAGGGGTGTGGCTACACCTTC.

This clone appeared once. The V gene is TRBV2, the J gene TRBJ1-1; TRBD1 might be the D (6 bases). The germline V gene has CDR1 SNHLY and CDR2 FYNNEI. The CDR3 sequence is 14 residues long. The ends were cut back, 7 bases at V and 5 bases at J, with 17 bases in the middle. CDR3 in DNA: TGTGCCAGCAATGGTCAGGGGCTGGGAACTGAAGCTTTCTTT. Its translation is CASNGQGLGTEAFF.

V usage is TRBV7-9 and J usage is TRBJ2-1; D perhaps matches TRBD2 (5 bases). CDR1 is SEHNR and CDR2 is FQNEAQ in the germline V gene (reference sequence). Trimming left V 5 bases short and J 0 bases short, with 11 bases between. The CDR3 is made up of 15 amino acids. The CDR3 DNA is TGTGCCAGCAGCCACCGGGGTGCCTCCTACAATGAGCAGTTCTTC. Translated: CASSHRGASYNEQFF.

The J gene is TRBJ1-1, the V gene TRBV5-1, with TRBD1 matching 7 bases. This CDR3 region has 14 residues. The ends lost 0 bases at V and 11 bases at J; junction bases unmatched: 10. CDR1 is SGHRS, CDR2 YFSETQ, per germline. The CDR3 loop is CASSLDGAGGSAFF. The CDR3 DNA sequence: TGCGCCAGCAGCTTGGATGGGGCAGGGGGGAGTGCTTTCTTT.

This clone was seen only once. V gene TRBV5-6 combines with J gene TRBJ2-5; TRBD2 aligns across 14 bases. V dropped 6 bases and J dropped 2; count of bases not matched to a gene: 3. The germline V gene encodes CDR1 SGHDT and CDR2 YYEEEE. This CDR3 has 15 amino acids. This chain's CDR3 is CASKRLAGGQETQYF. The CDR3 DNA sequence: TGTGCCAGCAAAAGACTAGCGGGGGGGCAAGAGACCCAGTACTTC.

The rearrangement links TRBV5-4 to TRBJ1-2, with a weak D call TRBD1 (6 bases). CDR3 length: 13 residues. The germline V gene has CDR1 SGHNT and CDR2 YYREEE (reference sequence). V gave up 3 bases and J gave up 7 bases, with 13 bases separating them. As DNA, the CDR3 is TGTGCCAGCAGCTACCAGGGGAGGGTTGGCTACACCTTC. It is translated as CASSYQGRVGYTF. Filled out from reference TRBV5-4 and TRBJ1-2, the complete variable domain reads ETGVTQSPTHLIKTRGQQVTLRCSSQSGHNTVSWYQQALGQGPQFIFQYYREEENGRGNFPPRFSGLQFPNYSSELNVNALELDDSALYLCASSYQGRVGYTFGSGTRLTVV.

The genes are TRBV28 and TRBJ2-7; 10 bases fit TRBD1. The CDR3 loop spans 14 amino acids. Germline V gives CDR1 MDHEN, CDR2 SYDVKM. Trimming took 2 bases from V and 3 from J; bases not matched to a gene: 1. The CDR3 nucleotides read TGTGCCAGCAGTTTAGGGGACAGGGGCTACGAGCAGTACTTC. Its translation: CASSLGDRGYEQYF.

The chain recombines TRBV10-3 with TRBJ1-2; 10 nucleotides align to TRBD1. CDR1 is ENHRY and CDR2 is SYGVKD in the germline V gene. CDR3 length: 17 amino acids. Trimming removed 11 bases from V and 2 bases from J; junction bases left unmatched: 17. CDR3: CAASIGTGALSNYGYTF. CDR3 DNA: TGTGCCGCCTCCATCGGGACAGGGGCACTTAGCAACTATGGCTACACCTTC.

The gene calls are TRBV3-1 (or the pseudogene TRBV3-2) and TRBJ2-3; maybe TRBD2 (6 bases). Germline values: CDR1 LGHDT, CDR2 YNNKEL (reference sequence). The CDR3 consists of 15 residues. Trimming stripped 2 bases from V and 4 bases from J, with 13 bases between. The CDR3 nucleotides are TGTGCCAGCAGCCAAAATCTGGGGGGATCAGATACGCAGTATTTT. Its protein product is CASSQNLGGSDTQYF.

The rearrangement links TRBV13 to TRBJ2-7; perhaps TRBD2 as D (6 bases). The CDR3 extends over 16 amino acids. Trimming stripped 5 bases from V and 3 bases from J, with 20 bases between. Germline V gene data show CDR1 as PRHDT and CDR2 as FYEKMQ (reference sequence). The CDR3 nucleotides read TGTGCCAGCAGCGACGCTCTAGCGTCCCCCTACTACGAGCAGTACTTC. This sequence encodes CASSDALASPYYEQYF. Supplemented by reference TRBV13 and TRBJ2-7, the full variable domain reads AAGVIQSPRHLIKEKRETATLKCYPIPRHDTVYWYQQGPGQDPQFLISFYEKMQSDKGSIPDRFSAQQFSDYHSELNMSSLELGDSALYFCASSDALASPYYEQYFGPGTRLTVT.

The chain has TRBV2 and TRBJ2-1; tentative D call: TRBD1 (5 bases). The V end was cut by 8 bases, the J end by 0 bases, with 8 bases between. Germline CDR1 and CDR2: SNHLY and FYNNEI. CDR3 length: 13 amino acids. The CDR3 nucleotides are TGTGCCAGCGGGGCTAGCTCCTACAATGAGCAGTTCTTC. Amino acids: CASGASSYNEQFF.

The table lists this clone with a few counts. This chain connects TRBV28 to TRBJ2-7; D not certain. CDR1 is MDHEN, CDR2 SYDVKM, per germline. This CDR3 has 14 amino acids. Trimming shortened V by 2 bases and J by 3 bases, and 11 bases separated the two germline ends. The CDR3 coding sequence is TGTGCCAGCAGTTTAGGGTACAGCTTCTACGAGCAGTACTTC. Protein product: CASSLGYSFYEQYF.

The CDR3 is CASTDQVTQYF. Written as DNA, the CDR3 is TGTGCCAGCACCGACCAGGTTACGCAGTATTTT. V usage is TRBV9 and J usage is TRBJ2-3; D is unresolved. In germline, CDR1 is SGDLS, CDR2 YYNGEE. The V and J ends lost 6 bases and 8 bases respectively, with 10 bases between them. The CDR3 spans 11 residues.

The gene calls are TRBV5-6 and TRBJ2-6, with TRBD1 identical over 7 bases. This CDR3 comprises 16 residues. Germline loops: CDR1 SGHDT, CDR2 YYEEEE. J lost 2 bases, V lost 4 bases, and 6 bases had no gene match. This CDR3 reads CASSQDRVPGANVLTF. The CDR3 bases are TGTGCCAGCAGCCAAGACAGGGTCCCTGGGGCCAACGTCCTGACTTTC.

This clone came up once. The J gene is TRBJ2-5, the V gene TRBV30, with 8 bases aligning to TRBD1. This CDR3 contains 16 residues. V lost 3 bases, J lost 5 bases, and 14 bases stayed unmatched. From germline, CDR1 is GTSNPN and CDR2 SVGIG (reference sequence). The CDR3 here is CAWSDAGDRRGETQYF. The CDR3 bases are TGTGCCTGGAGCGATGCCGGGGACAGGCGTGGGGAGACCCAGTACTTC. The full variable domain, in which reference TRBV30 and TRBJ2-5 provide the parts outside the CDR3, is SQTIHQWPATLVQPVGSPLSLECTVEGTSNPNLYWYRQAAGRGLQLLFYSVGIGQISSEVPQNLSASRPQDRQFILSSKKLLLSDSGFYLCAWSDAGDRRGETQYFGPGTRLLVL.

Only a few counts were recorded for this clone. The rearrangement links TRBV18 to TRBJ1-1; TRBD1 might be the D (6 bases). With 2 bases removed from V and 4 bases from J, the gap between germline ends came to 11 bases. The CDR3 extends over 14 amino acids. The germline CDR1 and CDR2 sequences are KGHSH and LQKENI. Here the CDR3 DNA reads TGTGCCAGCTCACCAACAGGCAGGGGCACTGAAGCTTTCTTT. Protein: CASSPTGRGTEAFF.

The chain uses TRBV27 and TRBJ2-7, with D possibly TRBD1 on 6 matching bases. Trimming cost V 2 bases and J 2 bases, with 7 bases left between them. The CDR3 sequence is 13 residues long. The germline CDR1 and CDR2 sequences are MNHEY and SMNVEV (reference sequence). As DNA, the CDR3 is TGTGCCAGCAGTTTAGACAGGACCTACGAGCAGTACTTC. It encodes CASSLDRTYEQYF.

The V gene is TRBV3-1 (or the pseudogene TRBV3-2), the J gene TRBJ1-1, with D perhaps matching TRBD1 (6 bases). Germline V gives CDR1 LGHDT, CDR2 YNNKEL (reference sequence). The CDR3 length is 18 residues. Trimming removed 1 base from V and 3 bases from J, with 21 bases in between. CDR3 residues: CASSQGATGWNRYTEAFF. In DNA form, the CDR3 reads TGTGCCAGCAGCCAAGGCGCTACAGGGTGGAATCGGTACACTGAAGCTTTCTTT.

This chain joins TRBV5-6 and TRBJ1-6, with D maybe TRBD1 (5 bases). Trimming cost V 1 base and J 2 bases, with 13 bases left between them. The CDR3 runs to 17 residues. Germline loops: CDR1 SGHDT, CDR2 YYEEEE. CDR3 loop: CASSLSMGRTYNSPLHF. The CDR3 DNA reads as TGTGCCAGCAGCTTGTCGATGGGGCGGACCTATAATTCACCCCTCCACTTT. The variable domain in full, with the rest retrieved from reference TRBV5-6 and TRBJ1-6, is DAGVTQSPTHLIKTRGQQVTLRCSPKSGHDTVSWYQQALGQGPQFIFQYYEEEERQRGNFPDRFSGHQFPNYSSELNVNALLLGDSALYLCASSLSMGRTYNSPLHFGNGTRLTVT.

The chain is built from TRBV11-2 and TRBJ2-5; D is perhaps TRBD2 (5 bases). CDR1 is SGHAT, CDR2 FQNNGV, per germline. Deletions cut 5 bases from V and 7 bases from J, with 17 bases between. This CDR3 is built from 14 residues. The CDR3 loop reads CASSREGLGATQYF. The CDR3 DNA is TGTGCCAGCAGCCGAGAGGGCCTAGGAGCGACCCAGTACTTC.

The chain uses TRBV20-1 and TRBJ2-7; D is unclear. The CDR3 sequence is 11 residues long. The V and J ends lost 0 bases and 7 bases respectively, with 7 bases between them. The germline V gene has CDR1 DFQATT and CDR2 SNEGSKA (reference sequence). DNA for the CDR3: TGCAGTGCTAGAGATACCACAGAGCAGTACTTC. Its translation: CSARDTTEQYF.

V is TRBV10-3 and J is TRBJ2-5; TRBD1 agrees at 8 bases. In germline, CDR1 is ENHRY, CDR2 SYGVKD. CDR3 size: 15 residues. The V segment lost 4 bases and the J segment 2 bases; nucleotides outside the gene matches: 6. In nucleotides, the CDR3 is TGTGCCATCAGTGTCACGCGGACAGGGCAAGAGACCCAGTACTTC. Its translation: CAISVTRTGQETQYF.

The V call is TRBV6-5, the J call TRBJ1-2; D ambiguous. Per the germline V gene, CDR1 is MNHEY and CDR2 is SVGAGI. With 6 bases removed from V and 5 bases from J, the gap between germline ends came to 16 bases. The CDR3 extends over 14 amino acids. The CDR3 region has the DNA TGTGCCAGCAGCCGGGAAACCTTGGGGTATGGCTACACCTTC. This translates into CASSRETLGYGYTF.

The V gene is TRBV19, the J gene TRBJ1-2, with D possibly being TRBD1 (5 bases). This CDR3 spans 14 amino acids. Germline assignment: CDR1 LNHDA and CDR2 SQIVND (reference sequence). V dropped 5 bases and J dropped 4 bases, with 14 bases sitting between them. CDR3 amino acids: CASSLAGNVYGYTF. For the CDR3, the DNA is TGTGCCAGTAGTCTGGCAGGGAACGTCTATGGCTACACCTTC.

In this sample, this clone turned up a few times. The J gene is TRBJ2-7, the V gene TRBV7-8; TRBD1 matches 10 bases. Germline loops: CDR1 SGHVS, CDR2 FQNEAQ. This CDR3 has 16 residues. V lost 5 bases, J lost 0 bases, and 7 bases stayed unmatched. CDR3 nucleotide sequence: TGTGCCAGCAGCCCGACAGGGGGCGAAAGCTCCTACGAGCAGTACTTC. This gives the protein CASSPTGGESSYEQYF.

This chain uses TRBV11-2 with TRBJ2-7; TRBD1 aligns across 8 bases. With V trimmed by 5 bases and J by 3 bases, 15 bases remained unmatched. This CDR3 has 17 residues. Per the germline V gene, CDR1 is SGHAT and CDR2 is FQNNGV. For the CDR3, the DNA is TGTGCCAGCAGCCGCGATAATAGACAGGGGCTCCACTACGAGCAGTACTTC. Its protein product is CASSRDNRQGLHYEQYF.

This clone appeared a single time. The chain links TRBV11-1 to TRBJ2-7, with TRBD1 identical over 10 bases. V gave up 5 bases and J gave up 6 bases; unmatched junction bases: 7. Per the germline V gene, CDR1 is SGHAT and CDR2 is FQDESV (reference sequence). The CDR3 totals 14 residues. Written as DNA, the CDR3 is TGTGCCAGCAGCCGAAACCGACAGGGGGCCGAGCAGTACTTC. It is translated as CASSRNRQGAEQYF. The full variable domain, rest sourced from reference TRBV11-1 and TRBJ2-7, is EAEVAQSPRYKITEKSQAVAFWCDPISGHATLYWYRQILGQGPELLVQFQDESVVDDSQLPKDRFSAERLKGVDSTLKIQPAELGDSAMYLCASSRNRQGAEQYFGPGTRLTVT.